The 28 T cell receptor beta chains presented below share a single source sample, sequenced in a study of cytomegalovirus exposure and HLA in healthy donors. Use of 60 Vbeta and 13 Jbeta primers characterized the PCR. The repertoire was sequenced with immunoSEQ multiplex PCR; TCRdb's copy has only in-frame clones and lacks some. The sample lists tens of thousands of clones, around four fifths occurring once. The sequencing input was PBMCs. These receptors came from a male donor in good health and CMV-seronegative.

The chain uses TRBV4-3 and TRBJ2-3; 8 bases fit TRBD2. Germline V gene sequence: CDR1 LGHNA, CDR2 YSLEER. There are 15 residues in the CDR3. V shed 4 bases and J 4 bases; nucleotides not matched to a gene: 7. CDR3 DNA: TGCGCCAGCAGCCCACGGACTAGCTCCCCAGATACGCAGTATTTT. It specifies CASSPRTSSPDTQYF.

The V and J genes are TRBV6-6 and TRBJ1-1; D call uncertain. V shed 2 bases and J shed 5 bases, with 6 bases lying between them. The CDR3 runs to 12 residues. Germline V CDR1 and CDR2: MNHNY, SVGAGI (reference sequence). The CDR3 loop reads CASSYGGTEAFF. For the CDR3, the DNA is TGTGCCAGCAGTTACGGAGGTACTGAAGCTTTCTTT.

The chain uses TRBV27 and TRBJ2-7; TRBD2 aligns across 7 bases. In germline, CDR1 is MNHEY, CDR2 SMNVEV (reference sequence). CDR3 length: 16 amino acids. J gave up 5 bases and V 2 bases, and 12 bases lay outside the gene matches. DNA for the CDR3: TGTGCCAGCAGTTTAGGGTGGGGCGGGGGTCGAAACGAGCAGTACTTC. Protein: CASSLGWGGGRNEQYF.

The chain couples TRBV11-2 to TRBJ1-1; TRBD1 might be the D (6 bases). The germline gives CDR1 SGHAT, CDR2 FQNNGV. This CDR3 is built from 15 residues. V was pared by 1 base and J by 1 base, with 10 bases between. The CDR3 here is CASSLVGQKNTEAFF. The CDR3 DNA reads as TGTGCCAGCAGCTTAGTCGGACAGAAGAACACTGAAGCTTTCTTT.

V usage is TRBV27 and J usage is TRBJ2-3; a weak D match, TRBD1 (5 bases). V gave up 5 bases and J gave up 6 bases, with 12 bases separating them. Per germline, CDR1 MNHEY and CDR2 SMNVEV (reference sequence). The CDR3 totals 13 residues. CDR3 nucleotide sequence: TGTGCCAGCAGTCCCCTAAAGGGGGATACGCAGTATTTT. Translation gives CASSPLKGDTQYF.

This clone was picked up one time. The chain carries TRBV7-2 and TRBJ1-2; perhaps TRBD1 as D (6 bases). The CDR3 extends over 14 amino acids. The germline V gene has CDR1 SGHTA and CDR2 FQGNSA. V lost 5 bases, J lost 6 bases, and 16 bases lay in between. In DNA, the CDR3 is TGTGCCAGCAGCCTGTACGGGACAAAGGATGGCTACACCTTC. Protein product: CASSLYGTKDGYTF.

The chain uses TRBV6-4 and TRBJ2-3, with TRBD2 as a possible D gene (5 bases). This CDR3 is 13 amino acids long. CDR1 is MRHNA and CDR2 is SNTAGT in the germline V gene. The ends were cut back, 3 bases at V and 8 bases at J, with 12 bases in the middle. The CDR3 here is CASSDYTAGTQYF. The CDR3 DNA is TGTGCCAGCAGTGATTATACTGCGGGTACGCAGTATTTT.

This chain links TRBV27 with TRBJ2-2, with D possibly matching TRBD1 (7 bases). Trimming took off 5 bases at V and 5 bases at J, with 12 bases between the two ends. The length of the CDR3 is 14 residues. Per germline, CDR1 MNHEY and CDR2 SMNVEV (reference sequence). DNA of the CDR3: TGTGCCAGCAGTAAACAGGGGAGGACCGGGGAGCTGTTTTTT. Its protein is CASSKQGRTGELFF.

The J gene is TRBJ2-7, the V gene TRBV21-1; the table's D call, TRBD2, has no DNA check behind it. TRBV21-1 is a known pseudogene. CDR3 size: 14 residues. The CDR3 loop reads CASSKPTREYEQYF. In nucleotides, the CDR3 is TGTGCCAGCAGCAAACCTACGCGCGAGTACGAGCAGTACTTC.

The chain carries TRBV19 and TRBJ2-7; a possible D gene is TRBD2 (5 bases). Germline assignment: CDR1 LNHDA and CDR2 SQIVND (reference sequence). The CDR3 sequence is 16 residues long. V was clipped by 5 bases and J by 0 bases, with 17 bases between them. The CDR3 spells CASSPLLGASSYEQYF. Here the CDR3 DNA reads TGTGCCAGTAGTCCCCTTTTGGGAGCCAGCTCCTACGAGCAGTACTTC.

The chain joins TRBV27 to TRBJ2-7, with 13 positions matching TRBD2. The ends lost 6 bases at V and 2 bases at J; junction bases unmatched: 10. CDR1 MNHEY and CDR2 SMNVEV come from the germline V gene (reference sequence). The CDR3 has 17 residues. The CDR3 coding sequence is TGTGCCAGCAGCCCCAGGACTAGCGGGAGTTTAGCCTACGAGCAGTACTTC. The encoded protein is CASSPRTSGSLAYEQYF.

A few counts support this clone. The rearrangement joins TRBV6-4 to TRBJ2-1; 8 bases align to TRBD2. From germline, CDR1 is MRHNA and CDR2 SNTAGT. With V trimmed by 1 base and J by 12 bases, 8 bases remained unmatched. The CDR3 is made up of 14 amino acids. Written as DNA, the CDR3 is TGTGCCAGCAGTGACTTGCTGGGACTAGGACCGCAGTTCTTC. Protein sequence: CASSDLLGLGPQFF.

The chain carries TRBV5-4 and TRBJ2-1; no clear D. CDR3 length: 15 residues. V lost 4 bases and J lost 6, with 17 bases in between. In germline, CDR1 is SGHNT, CDR2 YYREEE (reference sequence). CDR3 protein: CASSLQGARSNEQFF. CDR3 in DNA: TGTGCCAGCAGCCTCCAAGGAGCAAGGAGCAATGAGCAGTTCTTC.

V and J are TRBV28 and TRBJ1-2; no definite D call. The V gene lost 6 bases and the J gene lost 4 bases, with 15 bases spanning the gap. Per the germline V gene, CDR1 is MDHEN and CDR2 is SYDVKM. This CDR3 is built from 14 residues. DNA for the CDR3: TGTGCCAGCAGCCTCACAGAATTCGGCTATGGCTACACCTTC. Its translation: CASSLTEFGYGYTF.

The chain uses TRBV27 and TRBJ2-7; 10 bases align to TRBD1. V lost 4 bases, J lost 3 bases, and 3 bases stayed unmatched. Germline-derived CDR1 and CDR2 are MNHEY and SMNVEV (reference sequence). The CDR3 spans 14 residues. The CDR3 nucleotides are TGTGCCAGCAGTTCCCGGACAGGGGGCTACGAGCAGTACTTC. This gives the protein CASSSRTGGYEQYF.

The rearrangement uses TRBV6-5 and TRBJ1-2, with 7 nucleotides matching TRBD1. This CDR3 contains 14 residues. CDR1 and CDR2 from the germline V gene are MNHEY and SVGAGI. The junction had 4 bases not matched to a gene; V was cut back by 6 bases and J by 0 bases. The chain's CDR3 is CASRTGQANYGYTF. DNA for the CDR3: TGTGCCAGCAGAACTGGACAGGCTAACTATGGCTACACCTTC.

The chain employs TRBV18 and TRBJ2-3, with 14 bases matching TRBD2. CDR1 KGHSH and CDR2 LQKENI come from the germline V gene. J gave up 3 bases and V 0 bases, and 2 bases lay outside the gene matches. CDR3 size: 17 residues. Written as DNA, the CDR3 is TGTGCCAGCTCACCACCGACTAGCGGGGGGGTTACAGATACGCAGTATTTT. Residues: CASSPPTSGGVTDTQYF.

The chain is built from TRBV2 and TRBJ2-2; tentative D call: TRBD2 (5 bases). The CDR3 runs to 13 residues. The V end lost 4 bases, the J end lost 4 bases, and 7 bases lay between the germline ends. Germline V CDR1 and CDR2: SNHLY, FYNNEI. CDR3 in DNA: TGTGCCAGCAGTGCTGGGAGCACCGGGGAGCTGTTTTTT. Amino acid sequence: CASSAGSTGELFF.

V and J are TRBV7-9 and TRBJ1-1; 8 bases agree with TRBD1. The CDR3 has 15 residues. The V gene end was trimmed by 7 bases and the J gene end by 5 bases; junction bases not matched to a gene: 12. Per the germline V gene, CDR1 is SEHNR and CDR2 is FQNEAQ (reference sequence). CDR3 loop: CASILLTGGRTEAFF. CDR3 nucleotide sequence: TGTGCCAGCATCCTCCTAACAGGGGGTCGGACTGAAGCTTTCTTT.

The chain joins TRBV5-1 to TRBJ2-5; 7 bases agree with TRBD1. Losses at the gene ends were 1 base for V and 4 bases for J; bases not matched to a gene: 7. This CDR3 has 15 amino acids. CDR1 and CDR2 (germline): SGHRS, YFSETQ. CDR3 DNA sequence: TGCGCCAGCAGCTTGCGGCAGGGGGAAGGAGAGACCCAGTACTTC. Translation: CASSLRQGEGETQYF.

J is TRBJ1-6 and V is TRBV5-1; 8 positions match TRBD1. With 4 bases clipped from V and 7 bases from J, the junction kept 4 bases outside the gene matches. This CDR3 has 14 amino acids. The germline CDR1 and CDR2 sequences are SGHRS and YFSETQ. CDR3 region: CASSGGQGNSPLHF. CDR3 DNA: TGCGCCAGCAGCGGCGGACAGGGCAATTCACCCCTCCACTTT.

The rearrangement uses TRBV5-1 and TRBJ2-7; D perhaps matches TRBD1 (5 bases). Between the trimmed V and J ends, which lost 0 bases and 5 bases, there was a span of 12 bases. CDR1 and CDR2 from the germline V gene are SGHRS and YFSETQ. CDR3 size: 14 residues. The CDR3 loop reads CASSLEGQGNEQYF. The DNA for the CDR3 is TGCGCCAGCAGCTTGGAAGGGCAGGGCAACGAGCAGTACTTC.

The chain employs TRBV10-3 and TRBJ1-2, with no clear D. The V end lost 11 bases, the J end lost 7 bases, and 14 bases lay between the germline ends. Germline loops: CDR1 ENHRY, CDR2 SYGVKD. The CDR3 contains 11 residues. This CDR3 is CAAFQRGGYTF. The CDR3 DNA follows: TGTGCCGCCTTCCAAAGAGGTGGCTACACCTTC.

V usage is TRBV4-3 and J usage is TRBJ2-7; possibly TRBD2 for D (7 bases). This CDR3 region has 14 residues. Trimming removed 3 bases from V and 3 bases from J, with 12 bases in between. Per germline, CDR1 LGHNA and CDR2 YSLEER. CDR3 region: CASSQNREGYEQYF. CDR3 nucleotide sequence: TGCGCCAGCAGCCAGAACAGGGAGGGCTACGAGCAGTACTTC.

The chain uses TRBV5-1 and TRBJ2-1; D may be TRBD2 (7 bases). Per the germline V gene, CDR1 is SGHRS and CDR2 is YFSETQ. The CDR3 has 16 residues. V was cut by 2 bases and J by 1 base, with 13 bases left in between. The CDR3 is CASSFGGLGSYNEQFF. The CDR3 coding sequence is TGCGCCAGCAGCTTCGGGGGGCTTGGTTCCTACAATGAGCAGTTCTTC.

The chain combines TRBV4-1 with TRBJ1-1; 7 bases are shared with TRBD1. This CDR3 spans 16 amino acids. After removal of 0 bases from V and 3 bases from J, the junction contained 7 bases not matched to a gene. CDR1 is MGHRA and CDR2 is YSYEKL in the germline V gene. CDR3 coding DNA: TGCGCCAGCAGCCAAGACTTCGGGACAGTCTACACTGAAGCTTTCTTT. Encoded protein: CASSQDFGTVYTEAFF.

The chain uses TRBV7-2 and TRBJ2-5, with 7 bases aligning to TRBD1. The CDR3 consists of 15 residues. The V and J ends lost 4 bases and 4 bases, in that order; junction bases with no gene match: 9. Germline V gene data show CDR1 as SGHTA and CDR2 as FQGNSA. CDR3 in amino acids: CASSSTGKVGETQYF. CDR3 DNA: TGTGCCAGCAGCTCGACAGGGAAAGTCGGAGAGACCCAGTACTTC. Filled out from reference TRBV7-2 and TRBJ2-5, the complete variable domain reads GAGVSQSPSNKVTEKGKDVELRCDPISGHTALYWYRQSLGQGLEFLIYFQGNSAPDKSGLPSDRFSAERTGGSVSTLTIQRTQQEDSAVYLCASSSTGKVGETQYFGPGTRLLVL.

The V call is TRBV28, the J call TRBJ1-1, with a tentative D call TRBD1 (5 bases). V was cut by 4 bases and J by 12 bases, with 18 bases left in between. CDR1 is MDHEN and CDR2 is SYDVKM in the germline V gene. The CDR3 has 13 residues. The CDR3 DNA reads TGTGCCAGCAGTTCGTACAGGTTCCAGGGTACTTTCTTT. It is translated as CASSSYRFQGTFF.